This T cell receptor (beta chain) is from a study of graft-versus-host responses after intestinal transplantation (dated by TCRdb to the early 2020s). Some background on the complete study: Multivisceral, liver-intestinal, or isolated intestinal transplants were received by the recipients. A peak of at least 4% donor T cells among recipient peripheral blood mononuclear cells was the definition used for donor T cell macrochimerism. To identify alloreactive clones, pre-transplant mixed lymphocyte reaction products were sequenced and then compared with unstimulated pre-transplant donor and recipient T cells. The cohort enrolled roughly 25 intestinal transplant recipients including one retransplant, and a few patients lacking pretransplant specimens were excluded. Rather than being sequenced by the commercial service, samples from three later patients were sequenced in-house on an Illumina MiSeq and processed with MiXCR. Graft-versus-host and host-versus-graft alloreactive T cell clones were tracked in the graft, circulation and bone marrow after intestinal transplantation using bulk TCR-beta CDR3 sequencing. Every recipient was given anti-thymocyte globulin induction, followed by 2 to 3 years of maintenance tacrolimus and steroids. Study-wide conclusions, independent of this receptor: High GvH to HvG T cell clonal ratios were observed in the allografts of patients with donor T cell macrochimerism. GvH clones were detected in recipient bone marrow, and some of these GvH clones were observed earlier in ileal mucosa or blood, consistent with an intestinal mucosal origin. Early after transplant, peak levels of circulating GvH clones were associated with declines in HvG clones. Conclusions were limited by the relatively low number and heterogeneity of intestinal transplant patients.

From cysteine to phenylalanine, the CDR3 is 16 amino acids long. The only DNA kept is the CDR3, 48 bases in frame from the first base. Relative to germline, V is missing 0 bases and J is missing 2 bases, with 4 bases of the junction outside any gene match. The germline V gene encodes CDR1 MGHRA and CDR2 YSYEKL. This specimen's time point label, per the study, means: cells obtained before transplantation from donor or recipient. CD3+CD4+ and CD3+CD8+ populations were FACS-sorted from unstimulated pre-transplant donor and recipient cells taken from spleen or lymph nodes. Library construction relied on the immunoSEQ multiplex PCR assay. For most patients, genomic DNA was isolated using the Qiagen DNeasy Blood and Tissue Kit and was shipped frozen to Adaptive Biotechnologies for TCR sequencing. High-throughput TCR-beta CDR3 sequencing of genomic DNA from most patients was performed by Adaptive Biotechnologies. On the authors' methods: Adaptive's ImmunoSEQ software was the source of the TCR sequencing data for about 18 patients, while a few other patients were processed with MiXCR and VDJtools. To correct CD4 versus CD8 sorting errors, sequences present in both subsets at a frequency ratio below 5:1 were removed. CDR3 nucleotide sequences shared by donor and recipient were removed because the origin of these sequences could not be assigned. At least 2-fold expansion over unstimulated cells and a minimum CFSE-low frequency of 0.002% (template counts) or 0.001% (read counts) were required for clones to be classified as alloreactive. Mappable clones were those detected in sequenced pre-transplant spleen, lymph node, or MLR CFSE-low populations of the donor or recipient. Cumulative frequency of alloreactive clones was calculated as a percentage of all sequences weighted by copy number. In TCRdb, the immuneACCESS table is reduced to in-frame sequences with V and J assigned. These tables do not hold every clone; where another copy was compared, an unresolved V gene accounts for under half, and the others remain unexplained. The V and J calls and clone size were taken over from that table, and D and trimming were inferred from the DNA. Counted in this sample were about 71,000 clones; around 95% of them appeared once. In total, the top ten clones hold around 0.51% of the sample.

Notes on this clone: The specificity of this receptor is unknown. Base qualities are not recorded, but no much larger clone differs from it by a single base.

Source: unstimulated CD8+ T cells sorted from spleen or lymph node cells, taken before intestinal transplant. The rearranged segments are TRBV4-1 and TRBJ2-7; 10 middle bases align to TRBD1. This receptor was obtained from a human donor who received an intestinal transplant. The DNA sequence follows: TGCGCCAGCAGCCAAGAGCCCGGGACAGGGGCCTACGAGCAGTACTTC. It specifies CASSQEPGTGAYEQYF.